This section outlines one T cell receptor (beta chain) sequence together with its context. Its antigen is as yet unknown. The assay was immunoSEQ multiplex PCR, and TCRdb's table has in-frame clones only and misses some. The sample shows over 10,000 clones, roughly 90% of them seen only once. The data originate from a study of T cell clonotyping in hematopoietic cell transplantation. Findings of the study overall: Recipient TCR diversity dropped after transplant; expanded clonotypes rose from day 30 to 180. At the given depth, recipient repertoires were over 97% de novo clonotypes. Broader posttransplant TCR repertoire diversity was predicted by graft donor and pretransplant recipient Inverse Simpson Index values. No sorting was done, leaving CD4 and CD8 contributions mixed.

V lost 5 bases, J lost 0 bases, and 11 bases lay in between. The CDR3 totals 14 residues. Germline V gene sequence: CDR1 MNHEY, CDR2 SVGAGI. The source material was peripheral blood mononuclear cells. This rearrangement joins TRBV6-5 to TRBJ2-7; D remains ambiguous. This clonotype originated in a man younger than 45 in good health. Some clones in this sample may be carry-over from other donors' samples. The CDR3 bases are TGTGCCAGCAGTCGGACGGCGACCTCCTACGAGCAGTACTTC. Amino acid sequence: CASSRTATSYEQYF.